The entry that follows covers one T cell receptor beta chain sequence. These data come from a study of T-cell memory formation after mild COVID-19. Germline CDR1 reads WNHNN; CDR2 reads SYGVQD (reference sequence). With 6 bases clipped from V and 5 bases from J, the junction kept 4 bases outside the gene matches. The CDR3 spans 15 residues. TCRdb fed the 5' RACE reads into MiXCR, producing one record per CDR3 protein. The sample shows around 53,000 distinct CDR3 sequences, approximately 12% of them seen only once. Sequencing used PBMCs or a T cell subset sorted from them (not recorded which). This receptor was obtained from a man aged 18 to 30 who had mild COVID-19 (a few samples of this study predate the infection). Cell type and time point are not known. The rearrangement joins TRBV10-1 to TRBJ2-3, with TRBD2 matching 14 bases. The CDR3 region has the DNA TGCGCCAGCAGCGGTGGACTAGCGGGGGGAGATACGCAGTATTTT. Its translation: CASSGGLAGGDTQYF.